The rows below give T cell receptor beta chains drawn from one sample of a study of monozygotic twins with inflammatory bowel disease. TCRdb reprocessed the 5' RACE reads and keeps a single row for each CDR3 protein, giving no DNA. The sample table includes a few hundred thousand distinct CDR3 sequences. Sequenced material: blood. These receptor sequences come from a human donor with ulcerative colitis or Crohn's disease, or a healthy co-twin of an affected twin (not recorded which). Both conserved end residues are part of each CDR3.

v_call	j_call	cdr3_aa
TRBV7-3	TRBJ2-3	CASSFTSAGGPQDTQYF
TRBV5-6	TRBJ1-2	CASSSADRPYGYTF
TRBV3-1	TRBJ2-2	CASSQVSGRSNTGELFF
TRBV5-1	TRBJ2-7	CASSYTSGAIYEQYF
TRBV7-2	TRBJ1-1	CASSLNPSTEAFF
TRBV19	TRBJ2-1	CASSWESSYNEQFF
TRBV4-3	TRBJ2-1	CASSGRAGEYNEQFF
TRBV5-1	TRBJ2-1	CASSLSPGGIGDEQFF
TRBV20-1	TRBJ1-2	CSAPDRGVNGYTF
TRBV5-1	TRBJ2-3	CASSSWGQGTDTQYF
TRBV5-1	TRBJ1-1	CASSLGQNRNTEAFF
TRBV6-5	TRBJ2-1	CASSYRGGPGGNEQFF
TRBV12-3/TRBV12-4	TRBJ1-3	CASSQTGSGNTIYF
TRBV5-6	TRBJ1-2	CASSGRRQGHYGYTF
TRBV5-1	TRBJ2-7	CASSLSDREPYEQYF
TRBV15	TRBJ2-1	CGTSRVGGPGNEQFF
TRBV10-3	TRBJ2-1	CAINSGGQYNEQFF
TRBV12-3/TRBV12-4	TRBJ2-7	CASSTRRDRAEQYF
TRBV4-2	TRBJ2-3	CASSQDPSGGSTDTQYF
TRBV7-2	TRBJ2-3	CASSRSRVDGTDTQYF
TRBV11-2	TRBJ2-1	CASSQRRWGGTYNEQFF
TRBV27	TRBJ2-6	CASSLWAQSSGANVLTF
TRBV2	TRBJ1-5	CASEGGGNQPQHF
TRBV9	TRBJ2-1	CASSVGGGNYNEQFF
TRBV21-1	TRBJ1-1	CASSTYGTGSTEAFF
TRBV6-6	TRBJ2-5	CASRPGGPAETQYF
TRBV20-1	TRBJ2-1	CSARETAGLAGGDEQFF